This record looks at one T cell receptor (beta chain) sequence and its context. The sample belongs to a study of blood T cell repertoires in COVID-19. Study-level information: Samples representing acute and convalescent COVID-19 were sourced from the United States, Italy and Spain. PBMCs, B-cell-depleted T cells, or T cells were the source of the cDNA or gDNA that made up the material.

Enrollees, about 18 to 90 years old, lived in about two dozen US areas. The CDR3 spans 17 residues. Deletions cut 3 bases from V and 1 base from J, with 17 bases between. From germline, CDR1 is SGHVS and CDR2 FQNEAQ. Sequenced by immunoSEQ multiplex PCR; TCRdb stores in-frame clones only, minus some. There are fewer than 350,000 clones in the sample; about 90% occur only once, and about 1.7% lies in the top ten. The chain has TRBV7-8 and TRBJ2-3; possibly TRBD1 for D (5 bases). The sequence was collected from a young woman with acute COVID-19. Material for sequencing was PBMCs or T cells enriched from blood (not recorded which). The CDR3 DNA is TGTGCCAGCAGCTTTCTCGGCTTGACAGTCGGCACAGATACGCAGTATTTT. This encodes CASSFLGLTVGTDTQYF.